The TCR beta chain under discussion was sequenced for a study of beta chain features in type 1 diabetes (dated by TCRdb to the late 2010s). At the level of the whole study: No differences in mean age, gender distribution, total cell number or subset yield were found between patients and healthy donors. Across all samples, approximately 100 million sorted cells were examined, and cell number per subset correlated strongly with RNA yield. The study compared TCRB repertoires of sorted circulating CD4+ T cell subsets between recently diagnosed type 1 diabetes patients and matched healthy donors. Regulatory and stem cell-like memory subsets were obtained from only 8 patients and roughly 8 healthy donors, while naive and central memory subsets were obtained from all 30 or so donors.

This clone was picked up a small number of times. Its recognized antigen is unknown. No much larger clonotype is one base removed from it; base qualities were not supplied. CDR1 SNHLY and CDR2 FYNNEI were looked up in the germline V gene. From the cysteine through the phenylalanine, the CDR3 covers 13 amino acids. Here the CDR3 DNA is all that survives: 39 bases in frame from base 1. Ends trimmed: V by 6 bases, J by 4 bases; bases unmatched to a gene: 5. Here is what the overall study found, with its caveats: Sequencing cDNA rather than genomic DNA could over-represent highly expressing activated cells, although activation and CD3 levels did not differ between groups. PCR might favor shorter templates, but patient and control samples were amplified and corrected together, so any skew would affect both groups equally. Patients with type 1 diabetes made fewer insertions and deleted more nucleotides at VDJ recombination sites, implying thymic rearrangement abnormalities. A moderate but significant shortening of TCRB CDR3 length was observed in type 1 diabetes patients in all four CD4+ subsets. Because the HLA sub-analyses included only small numbers of individuals, any influence of HLA type on TCRB rearrangement was left unresolved. Naive, central memory and regulatory TCRB repertoires appeared to be more similar among patients than among healthy donors.

A single peripheral blood draw of around 0.11 L on average was collected from each donor into heparinised tubes. Using a panel that included CD45RO, CCR7, CD25, CD127, CD95 and CD27, naive, central memory, regulatory and stem cell-like memory CD4+ T cells were sorted on a BD FACSAria II. Purity was above 98% for every sorted population. Right away, PBMCs were isolated by Lymphoprep density gradient centrifugation and were stained directly, with no culture step. So that batch effects would be minimized, each experiment stained and sorted samples in pairs, pairing one healthy donor with one patient. All of the isolated RNA was reverse transcribed with the High Capacity cDNA Reverse Transcription Kit, so expressed TCRB transcripts were sequenced. Naive, central memory and regulatory T cell samples underwent deep immunoSEQ sequencing, averaging approximately 3.3 million total reads per sample. After sorted cells were lysed in RLT buffer, RNA was extracted with DNase-treated RNeasy Micro or Mini kits, with the choice depending on cell number. To prevent cross-contamination, every cell subset was processed on its own, while patient and healthy donor samples were processed together. The immunoSEQ multiplex PCR was used to amplify TCRB sequences from cDNA, generating 87-bp fragments that spanned the CDR3 region. Amplicons were sequenced on the Illumina HiSeq platform. In the original analysis: PCR bias was corrected computationally using synthetic template baselines, and reads within Hamming distance 2 were collapsed, with unmergeable singletons discarded. By aligning reads against IMGT, V, D and J genes, CDR3 length, and insertions or deletions at six rearrangement sites were assigned. Within each subset, clonotype counts were normalized to sorted cell number, and only after that were true diversity and Gini coefficients computed with the tcR R package. Repertoire sharing was quantified using the overlap coefficient calculated on TCRB nucleotide sequences. As a proxy for the pre-selection repertoire, out-of-frame TCRB sequences from naive cells were analyzed. In TCRdb, the immuneACCESS table is reduced to in-frame sequences with V and J assigned. These tables do not hold every clone; where another copy was compared, an unresolved V gene accounts for under half, and the others remain unexplained. For V, J and clone size, that table is used; D and trimming come from the DNA. For this sample the table gives hundreds of thousands of clones, of which around 15% were detected only once. Just under 0.04% of the sample is held by the ten biggest clonotypes.

This receptor chain uses TRBV2 and TRBJ1-2, and TRBD1 matches 7 of the central bases. The sequenced sample was naive CD4+ T cells from blood. Reading the label with the study, this specimen's cell subset or site is: true naive CD4+ T cells. The receptor was isolated from a young man with type 1 diabetes. The CDR3 in this case is CASSEQGSYGYTF. The sequenced DNA is TGTGCCAGCAGCGAACAGGGGAGCTATGGCTACACCTTC.